This TCR beta chain was documented in a study of T cells in Graves' hyperthyroidism and ophthalmopathy (dated by TCRdb to the late 2010s). For context, the study as a whole: Peripheral blood samples were taken at the time of initial diagnosis, prior to any treatment. For training and testing, the 100 or so patients in the discovery cohort were randomly divided in a 7:3 ratio. In addition, the study compared T-cell repertoires in thyroid tissue and in blood from five or six Graves' hyperthyroidism patients. According to the paper, TCR Vbeta CDR3 sequencing was carried out on approximately 140 peripheral blood samples, which came from 40 to 45 ophthalmopathy, around 75 hyperthyroidism and approximately 17 progressor patients. Prospective prediction of ophthalmopathy was tested in an independent validation cohort of approximately 18 hyperthyroidism patients and 17 patients who later progressed to ophthalmopathy. Once sampling was done, hyperthyroidism patients were given methimazole at a starting dose of 30 mg daily, whereas ophthalmopathy patients were given high-dose intravenous methylprednisolone. A discovery cohort of around 100 patients, roughly 45 with Graves' ophthalmopathy and fewer than 65 with stable Graves' hyperthyroidism, was used to find distinguishing TCR V-J signatures.

What the study reported, not specific to this receptor: Most expanded thyroid clonotypes (frequency above 0.001) were also detected in blood, suggesting blood repertoires may reflect thyroid immune responses. In validation, progression to ophthalmopathy was predicted by the model with about 70% sensitivity and around 75% specificity, a median of approximately 6.5 months before onset. No statistical method was used to fix the sample size in advance, and group allocation was not hidden from the investigators. A model built on a 13 V-J signature distinguished ophthalmopathy from stable hyperthyroidism, reaching about 88% sensitivity and around 81% specificity in cross-validation and 80%/75% in testing.

Amplification of TCR beta CDR3 regions was carried out from RNA transcripts. For the first round of RT-PCR on the TCR CDR3, the HTBI primer set was used together with the Qiagen OneStep RT-PCR kit. Libraries were constructed in a second round of multiplex PCR, after which size selection and purification were performed. Libraries were sequenced paired-end with 100 bp reads on an Illumina HiSeq2000. The original pipeline was this. SOAPnuke was used to process the raw data, throwing out any read that contained adapters or uncalled bases, had a mean Phred below 15, or lacked an exact constant-primer or identifier match. High-quality paired reads were merged using COPE v1.2.5, and each unique nucleotide sequence was defined as a clonotype. MiTCR v1.1 was used to align the clonotypes against IMGT TRBV, TRBD and TRBJ reference segments. Only V-J combinations with frequency above 0.0001, covering roughly 99% of repertoires, were analysed. The TCS score was defined as the ratio of F50 (clonal expansion) to E x V (chaos), calculated using BLOSUM62-based TCRdist between CDR3 peptides within each V-J. Welch's t-statistics and random forest reduced roughly 530 V-J features to roughly 13, which were used in a naive Bayes classifier (R e1071). The public reads were run again by TCRdb, first through fastp at Q25 and then through MiXCR, and only productive beta chains were kept. Each CDR3 protein gets just one entry, which takes the most common genes and DNA from the rows behind it. The V and J calls follow TCRdb's processing rather than the paper's. The sample table records about 640,000 distinct CDR3 sequences; around 21% of these occur just once. The top ten hold more than 30% of the sample.

This clonotype was found a few times. Its target antigen remains unknown. Base qualities are not provided; no much larger clone lies one nucleotide away. Ophthalmopathy patients had moderately to severely active disease, with a Clinical Activity Score of 3 or more, a NOSPECS grade of 4 or more, and a disease duration of less than 3 months. The study excluded patients with uncontrolled infections, other autoimmune diseases, pregnancy or lactation. Diagnoses were established on the basis of clinical symptoms, serum thyroxine and TRAb, thyroid ultrasound, and orbital computed tomography. PBMCs were isolated from about 10 ml of fresh peripheral blood by Ficoll-Paque density gradient centrifugation. Trizol reagent was used to extract total RNA, and RNA quality was then checked on an Agilent 2100 Bioanalyzer. Including cysteine and phenylalanine, the CDR3 has 15 amino acids. The CDR3 DNA has 45 bases and is translated from base 1. V and J are trimmed by 5 bases and 3 bases, and the gene matches miss 10 bases of the junction. CDR1 SGHRS and CDR2 YFSETQ are derived from the germline V gene.

This receptor was identified in a man aged 25 to 45 with Graves' ophthalmopathy. Input material: blood. The chain uses TRBV5-1 and TRBJ2-7; a stretch of 8 junction bases matches TRBD1. The DNA sequence reads TGCGCCAGCAGGTTAGTTGGGACAGGATTCTACGAGCAGTACTTC. The translation is CASRLVGTGFYEQYF.